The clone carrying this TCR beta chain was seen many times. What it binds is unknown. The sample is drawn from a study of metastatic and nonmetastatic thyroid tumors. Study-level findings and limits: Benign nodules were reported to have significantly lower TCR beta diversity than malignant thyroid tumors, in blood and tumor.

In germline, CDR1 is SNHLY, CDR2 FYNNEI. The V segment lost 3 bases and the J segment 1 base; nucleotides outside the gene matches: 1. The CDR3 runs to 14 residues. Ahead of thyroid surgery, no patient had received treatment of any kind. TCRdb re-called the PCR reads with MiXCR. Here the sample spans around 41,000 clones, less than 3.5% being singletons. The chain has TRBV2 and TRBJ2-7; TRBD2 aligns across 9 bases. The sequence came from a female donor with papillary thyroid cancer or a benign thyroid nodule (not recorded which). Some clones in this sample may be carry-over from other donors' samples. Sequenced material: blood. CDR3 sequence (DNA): TGTGCCAGCAGTGATGCGGGAGGGTCCTACGAGCAGTACTTC. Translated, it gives CASSDAGGSYEQYF.